This T cell receptor (beta chain) was sequenced for a study of low-dose radiotherapy and immunotherapy resistance in tumors. Across the whole study: Patients were given intravenous nivolumab 240 mg every two weeks plus ipilimumab 1 mg/kg every six weeks.

The germline CDR1 and CDR2 sequences are DFQATT and SNEGSKA (reference sequence). The V end lost 3 bases, the J end lost 9 bases, and 15 bases lay between the germline ends. The CDR3 contains 13 residues. The time point: before trial treatment. Primers targeting TRAV and TRBV primed first-strand cDNA, covering alpha and beta chains. TCRs underwent about 22 PCR cycles of amplification with a constant-region primer and V-primer adapter. Using its own MiXCR run on the reads, TCRdb lists one record per CDR3 protein. The sample lists tens of thousands of distinct CDR3 sequences; around 18% were seen once. This sequence was found in a male donor with prostate cancer. V is TRBV20-1 and J is TRBJ2-1; D tentatively reads TRBD1 or TRBD2 (6 bases each). Sequences were derived from PBMCs, sampled before treatment. The CDR3 is CSARRGVPVEQFF. CDR3 coding DNA: TGCAGTGCTAGGAGGGGGGTACCCGTTGAGCAGTTCTTC.